A selection of T cell receptor beta chains follows, all from one sample in a study of neurological immune-mediated disorders. A single record per CDR3 protein comes from TCRdb applying MiXCR to the 5' RACE reads. The table shows around 68,000 distinct CDR3 sequences, with roughly 3.7% occurring only once. The material sequenced was PBMCs. These TCRs come from a man over 45 with multiple sclerosis. CDR3s include the opening cysteine and the closing phenylalanine or tryptophan. The order of the fields is V gene, J gene, D gene, clone size, CDR3 protein, CDR3 DNA. A D gene is named only where the DNA matches it firmly. Only part of the rows carry a size: once, few, many, or a class if the clone is expanded.

>TRBV5-1|TRBJ1-4|TRBD1|many
CASSTGTGHEKLFF
TGCGCCAGCAGCACCGGGACAGGGCATGAAAAACTGTTTTTT
>TRBV7-2|TRBJ2-3|TRBD2|many
CASSNREGDTQYF
TGTGCCAGCAGCAACCGGGAGGGAGATACGCAGTATTTT
>TRBV5-1|TRBJ1-1|NA|many
CASTGDTEAFF
TGCGCCAGCACCGGGGACACTGAAGCTTTCTTT
>TRBV14|TRBJ2-6|NA|many
CASSQGDSGANVLTF
TGTGCCAGCAGCCAAGGGGATTCTGGGGCCAACGTCCTGACTTTC
>TRBV7-9|TRBJ2-2|TRBD2|many
CASSFERGPENTGELFF
TGTGCCAGCAGCTTTGAGCGGGGTCCGGAGAACACCGGGGAGCTGTTTTTT
>TRBV12-3/TRBV12-4|TRBJ1-6|NA|many
CASSRQARGSPLHF
TGTGCCAGCAGTCGACAGGCGAGGGGTTCACCCCTCCACTTT
>TRBV12-3/TRBV12-4|TRBJ2-3|NA|many
CASSLTDTDTQYF
TGTGCCAGCAGTCTGACAGACACAGATACGCAGTATTTT
>TRBV20-1|TRBJ1-1|NA|many
CSARVPEGYKAFF
TGCAGTGCTAGAGTCCCCGAAGGATATAAAGCTTTCTTT
>TRBV29-1|TRBJ2-1|NA|few
CSVGPTNNEQFF
TGCAGCGTTGGCCCGACAAACAATGAGCAGTTCTTC
>TRBV12-3/TRBV12-4|TRBJ2-7|TRBD1|many
CASSLGPGQGAFSYEQYF
TGTGCCAGCAGTCTGGGCCCGGGACAGGGGGCGTTCTCCTACGAGCAGTACTTC
>TRBV20-1|TRBJ1-5|NA|many
CSARMGSQPQHF
TGCAGTGCTAGAATGGGGAGTCAGCCCCAGCATTTT
>TRBV12-3/TRBV12-4|TRBJ1-6|NA|many
CASSLGRRDSPLHF
TGTGCCAGCAGTTTAGGACGGAGGGATTCACCCCTCCACTTT
>TRBV20-1|TRBJ2-5|TRBD1|many
CSASPRQGYETQYF
TGCAGTGCTAGTCCTCGACAGGGGTACGAGACCCAGTACTTC
>TRBV27|TRBJ2-7|NA|many
CASSPSGGGLREQYF
TGTGCCAGCAGTCCCTCGGGTGGAGGGTTGCGCGAGCAGTACTTC
>TRBV24-1|TRBJ2-3|NA|many
CATSQGTDTQYF
TGTGCCACCAGTCAGGGTACAGATACGCAGTATTTT
>TRBV5-1|TRBJ2-2|NA|many
CASSLSPSTTGELFF
TGCGCCAGCAGCTTAAGCCCCTCCACCACCGGGGAGCTGTTTTTT
>TRBV18|TRBJ2-3|TRBD2|many
CASSPQLAGVTDTQYF
TGTGCCAGCTCACCTCAACTAGCGGGGGTGACAGATACGCAGTATTTT
>TRBV18|TRBJ1-1|TRBD1|many
CASSPGTALWNTEAFF
TGTGCCAGCTCACCCGGGACAGCCCTATGGAACACTGAAGCTTTCTTT
>TRBV7-6|TRBJ2-3|TRBD2|many
CASSLIAGAGDTQYF
TGTGCCAGCAGCCTCATAGCGGGGGCGGGCGATACGCAGTATTTT
>TRBV7-8|TRBJ2-1|NA|NA
CASSLSGDSQVYNEQFF
TGTGCCAGCAGCTTAAGCGGCGACAGCCAAGTTTACAATGAGCAGTTCTTC
>TRBV5-1|TRBJ1-1|NA|many
CASSLDGLNTEAFF
TGCGCCAGCAGCTTGGATGGGTTGAACACTGAAGCTTTCTTT
>TRBV3-1|TRBJ1-2|NA|NA
CASSQEPGLRGYTF
TGTGCCAGCAGCCAAGAACCGGGTCTTCGTGGCTACACCTTC
>TRBV6-5|TRBJ1-2|NA|many
CASRYQANYGYTF
TGTGCCAGCAGGTACCAAGCGAACTATGGCTACACCTTC
>TRBV11-2|TRBJ2-7|NA|many
CASSGLSVNTYEQYF
TGTGCCAGCAGCGGCCTCTCAGTTAATACCTACGAGCAGTACTTC
>TRBV6-6|TRBJ2-2|NA|many
CASRLSENTGELFF
TGTGCCAGCAGATTATCGGAGAACACCGGGGAGCTGTTTTTT
>TRBV18|TRBJ1-1|NA|many
CASSHDSNTEAFF
TGTGCCAGCTCCCATGACAGCAACACTGAAGCTTTCTTT
>TRBV20-1|TRBJ1-5|TRBD1|many
CSASRGRGYSNQPQHF
TGCAGTGCTAGCCGCGGCAGGGGGTATAGCAATCAGCCCCAGCATTTT
>TRBV20-1|TRBJ1-1|NA|many
CSATGRREAFF
TGCAGTGCCACCGGACGGAGGGAAGCTTTCTTT
>TRBV7-9|TRBJ2-3|TRBD2|many
CASRSRTSRLTDTQYF
TGTGCCAGCAGATCCCGGACTAGCAGACTCACAGATACGCAGTATTTT
>TRBV20-1|TRBJ1-2|NA|NA
CSAARQDYGYTF
TGCAGTGCGGCGAGGCAGGACTATGGCTACACCTTC
>TRBV19|TRBJ1-5|TRBD1|few
CASSSRGQGGNQPQHF
TGTGCCAGTAGTAGCCGAGGACAGGGTGGGAATCAGCCCCAGCATTTT